The rows below give T cell receptor beta chains drawn from one sample of a study of T-cell reconstitution after alpha-beta-depleted transplantation in children. Using its own MiXCR run on the PCR reads, TCRdb lists one record per CDR3 protein. This sample has around 380,000 distinct CDR3 sequences, with under 13% found just once. Sequencing was performed on PBMCs from the stem cell graft donor, taken from the stem cell graft. Receptors were obtained from a human donor who donated a stem cell graft to a child with acute myeloid leukemia. Each CDR3 is given with its conserved first and last residue. D genes are given only for firm matches. A clone size is listed for some rows: how often the clone was seen (once, few, many), or a class if it is expanded.

TRBV27	few	TRBD2	TRBJ2-1	TGTGCCAGCAGTTTTCGACTAGCGGGCAACAATGAGCAGTTCTTC	CASSFRLAGNNEQFF
TRBV5-1	many	-	TRBJ2-1	TGCGCCAGCAGCGCCGGGGCCCTCTACAATGAGCAGTTCTTC	CASSAGALYNEQFF
TRBV20-1	-	TRBD1	TRBJ1-2	TGCAGTGCTGGACCGGGACAGGGGCGCTATGGCTACACCTTC	CSAGPGQGRYGYTF
TRBV7-8	-	TRBD2	TRBJ2-3	TGTGCCAGCAGCTTGGGACTAGCGGGAGCGGGGGATACGCAGTATTTT	CASSLGLAGAGDTQYF
TRBV7-2	few	-	TRBJ1-2	TGTGCCAGCAGCTTAACGCAGGGCTCTAACTATGGCTACACCTTC	CASSLTQGSNYGYTF
TRBV6-1	-	TRBD2	TRBJ2-1	TGTGCCAGCAGAGTACTAGCGGTCTACAATGAGCAGTTCTTC	CASRVLAVYNEQFF
TRBV7-2	-	TRBD2	TRBJ2-5	TGTGCCAGCACCAAGACTAGCGGGAGGGCCGGGGGAGAGACCCAGTACTTC	CASTKTSGRAGGETQYF
TRBV7-2	many	-	TRBJ2-2	TGTGCCAGCAGCCCACATCAGGGAGAGACCGGGGAGCTGTTTTTT	CASSPHQGETGELFF
TRBV12-3/TRBV12-4	few	TRBD2	TRBJ2-1	TGTGCCAGCAGTTTTGTGATCCGTGCGGGAGCGGAGAGACAGTTCTTC	CASSFVIRAGAERQFF
TRBV12-3/TRBV12-4	-	-	TRBJ1-5	TGTGCCAGCAGTACAGCCGGGACATCTAGCAATCAGCCCCAGCATTTT	CASSTAGTSSNQPQHF
TRBV14	many	-	TRBJ1-4	TGTGCCAGCAGCCAATCGCTATTCGGTGTTGCGAATGAAAAACTGTTTTTT	CASSQSLFGVANEKLFF
TRBV27	many	-	TRBJ2-5	TGTGCCAGCAGTTTAGGGACGCAAGAGACCCAGTACTTC	CASSLGTQETQYF
TRBV7-6	-	-	TRBJ2-1	TGTGCCAGCAGCCAGGGGGAGGACCCAAGGGAGCAGTTCTTC	CASSQGEDPREQFF
TRBV9	few	TRBD2	TRBJ2-2	TGTGCCAGCAGCGCCACAGGCCGGGAGGGCACCGGGGAGCTGTTTTTT	CASSATGREGTGELFF
TRBV25-1	-	TRBD2	TRBJ2-3	TGTGCCAGCAGTGAAATGCTAGCGGGGGGGATCACAGATACGCAGTATTTT	CASSEMLAGGITDTQYF
TRBV6-4	few	-	TRBJ1-4	TGTGCCAGCAGCCCAACTACAACTAATGAAAAACTGTTTTTT	CASSPTTTNEKLFF
TRBV12-3/TRBV12-4	few	TRBD1	TRBJ2-1	TGTGCCAGTTCCCAGGGGGTCCGAAGCTCCTACAATGAGCAGTTCTTC	CASSQGVRSSYNEQFF
TRBV9	-	TRBD2	TRBJ2-2	TGTGCCAGCAGCGAGCGGCTAGCGGCGAACACCGGGGAGCTGTTTTTT	CASSERLAANTGELFF
TRBV27	-	TRBD1	TRBJ2-7	TGTGCCAGCAGAAGGCGTGTTTCAGGGGGATCCTACGAGCAGTACTTC	CASRRRVSGGSYEQYF
TRBV19	-	-	TRBJ1-5	TGTGCCAGTAGAGCCGGGGGACTAGTAGGCCAGCCCCAGCATTTT	CASRAGGLVGQPQHF
TRBV5-5	-	-	TRBJ1-4	TGTGCCAGCAGCACGGGCGGTCGGGCTAATGAAAAACTGTTTTTT	CASSTGGRANEKLFF
TRBV14	-	-	TRBJ2-4	TGTGCCAGCAGCGTTGGAGGGGGCAACATTCAGTACTTC	CASSVGGGNIQYF
TRBV20-1	few	-	TRBJ2-3	TGCAGTGCTACTTTGATGCCGGGAAGCGATACGCAGTATTTT	CSATLMPGSDTQYF
TRBV18	-	TRBD1	TRBJ1-5	TGTGCCAGCTCACCAACAGGGGATCAGCCCCAGCATTTT	CASSPTGDQPQHF
TRBV7-9	many	TRBD2	TRBJ2-2	TGTGCCAGCACCCCCGCGGGACTAGAAAACACCGGGGAGCTGTTTTTT	CASTPAGLENTGELFF
TRBV27	-	TRBD1	TRBJ2-6	TGTGCCAGCCGACGGGACAGTTCCTCTGGGGCCAACGTCCTGACTTTC	CASRRDSSSGANVLTF
TRBV24-1	-	TRBD1	TRBJ2-2	TGTGCCACCAGTGACCGGACAGGGGGCGGAACCGGGGAGCTGTTTTTT	CATSDRTGGGTGELFF
TRBV7-9	-	-	TRBJ1-2	TGTGCCAGCAGCCCCCCGTGGGGGGGCAACTATGGCTACACCTTC	CASSPPWGGNYGYTF
TRBV6-1	few	-	TRBJ2-2	TGTGCCAGCAGCCTGAGCAGCCAGACCGGGGAGCTGTTTTTT	CASSLSSQTGELFF
TRBV5-1	-	TRBD2	TRBJ2-2	TGCGCCAGCAGCTTGGCCTCCGTCCAGCGGGAAAACACCGGGGAGCTGTTTTTT	CASSLASVQRENTGELFF
TRBV9	-	-	TRBJ2-1	TGTGCCAGCAGCGTAGTTGGGCAACCAACCGGCGATGAGCAGTTCTTC	CASSVVGQPTGDEQFF
TRBV6-1	-	-	TRBJ2-3	TGTGCCAGCAAAATGGACAGCCTCCAAGGGACGCAGTATTTT	CASKMDSLQGTQYF
TRBV10-3	many	-	TRBJ2-1	TGTGCCATCGGGGGGCCCCAACCGAGTGAGCAGTTCTTC	CAIGGPQPSEQFF
TRBV18	-	-	TRBJ1-1	TGTGCCAGCTCACCACCGTGGGGCACTGAAGCTTTCTTT	CASSPPWGTEAFF
TRBV19	once	TRBD1	TRBJ2-5	TGTGCCAGTAGTACATGGACAGGGATGTACCAAGAGACCCAGTACTTC	CASSTWTGMYQETQYF
TRBV15	-	TRBD2	TRBJ2-1	TGTGCCACCAGCAGGGCCACTAGCGACTCCTACAATGAGCAGTTCTTC	CATSRATSDSYNEQFF
TRBV10-3	few	TRBD2	TRBJ2-1	TGTGCCATCAGTACCGGGACTAGCGGGAAGGGGTCCTACAATGAGCAGTTCTTC	CAISTGTSGKGSYNEQFF
TRBV5-1	-	TRBD1	TRBJ2-5	TGCGCCAGCAGCAGTCGACAGGGTAAAGAGACCCAGTACTTC	CASSSRQGKETQYF
TRBV5-1	many	-	TRBJ2-3	TGCGCCAGCAGTTGGTCGGGGGCTCGGGATACGCAGTATTTT	CASSWSGARDTQYF
TRBV5-1	-	TRBD2	TRBJ2-1	TGCGCCAGCAGCTTACTAGCGGGGGAACACAATGAGCAGTTCTTC	CASSLLAGEHNEQFF
TRBV3-1	few	-	TRBJ1-2	TGTGCCAGCAGCCAAGTCCCCCGGGACAAAAACTATGGCTACACCTTC	CASSQVPRDKNYGYTF
TRBV5-1	few	TRBD1	TRBJ2-7	TGCGCCAGCAGCTTGGGCCCCAGGGGGAAGAACGAGCAGTACTTC	CASSLGPRGKNEQYF
TRBV29-1	few	TRBD2	TRBJ2-5	TGCAGCGTTGGACTAGCGGGTCAGACCCAGTACTTC	CSVGLAGQTQYF
TRBV29-1	many	-	TRBJ2-2	TGCAGCGTTGAAGAGGTGGGGTTAGGGCACGGCACCGGGGAGCTGTTTTTT	CSVEEVGLGHGTGELFF
TRBV12-3/TRBV12-4	few	-	TRBJ2-7	TGTGCCAGCAGTTCAAGACTAGTCCACGAGCAGTACTTC	CASSSRLVHEQYF